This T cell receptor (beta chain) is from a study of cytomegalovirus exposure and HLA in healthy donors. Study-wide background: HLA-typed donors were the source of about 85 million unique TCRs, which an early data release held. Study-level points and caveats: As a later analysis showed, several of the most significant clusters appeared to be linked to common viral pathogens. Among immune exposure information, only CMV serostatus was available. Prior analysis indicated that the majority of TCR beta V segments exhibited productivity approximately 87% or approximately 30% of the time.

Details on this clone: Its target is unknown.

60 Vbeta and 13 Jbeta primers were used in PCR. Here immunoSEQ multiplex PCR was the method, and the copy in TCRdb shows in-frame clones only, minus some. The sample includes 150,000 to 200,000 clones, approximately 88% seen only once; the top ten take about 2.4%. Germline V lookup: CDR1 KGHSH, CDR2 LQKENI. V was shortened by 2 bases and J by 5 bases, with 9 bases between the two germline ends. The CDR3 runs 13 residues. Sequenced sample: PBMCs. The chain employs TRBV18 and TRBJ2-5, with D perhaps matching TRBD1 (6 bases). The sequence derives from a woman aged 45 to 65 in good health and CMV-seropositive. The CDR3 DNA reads TGTGCCAGCTCACCAGGGGGCTGGGAGACCCAGTACTTC. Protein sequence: CASSPGGWETQYF. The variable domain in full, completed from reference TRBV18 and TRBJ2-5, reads NAGVMQNPRHLVRRRGQEARLRCSPMKGHSHVYWYRQLPEEGLKFMVYLQKENIIDESGMPKERFSAEFPKEGPSILRIQQVVRGDSAAYFCASSPGGWETQYFGPGTRLLVL.